The next 2 T cell receptor beta chains were all read from a single sample in a study of T cell responses to AZD1222 COVID-19 vaccine (dated by TCRdb to the early 2020s). The intended sense of this specimen's time point label: baseline before first vaccination. The treatment or condition tag for this specimen amounts to: meningococcal conjugate vaccine given as trial control. Receptor amplification or capture employed the immunoSEQ multiplex PCR assay. This immuneACCESS table, as held by TCRdb, lists in-frame sequences with V and J called but not all clones. Of the missing ones, under half trace to an unresolved V gene in checked studies; the others have no known cause. The sample table lists 95,000 or so clones, over 85% of them with a count of one. Approximately 2.6% of the sample goes to the ten largest clones. The sequences come from peripheral blood, collected on day 0 of MenACWY control vaccination. The receptor set was obtained from an adult in good health.

The chain is built from TRBV20-1 and TRBJ2-1, with 9 nucleotides matching TRBD2. The CDR3 spans 14 residues. V lost 3 bases, J lost 3 bases, and 3 bases stayed unmatched. Germline loops: CDR1 DFQATT, CDR2 SNEGSKA (reference sequence). The CDR3: CSASRTSDYNEQFF. The CDR3 bases are TGCAGTGCTAGTCGGACTAGCGACTACAATGAGCAGTTCTTC.

The chain employs TRBV10-3 and TRBJ1-6; D ambiguous. Looked up from germline, CDR1 is ENHRY and CDR2 is SYGVKD. The V and J ends lost 4 bases and 6 bases respectively, with 10 bases between them. This CDR3 is built from 14 residues. CDR3 nucleotide sequence: TGTGCCATCAGTGTGACGGCTGGTAATTCACCCCTCCACTTT. Its protein is CAISVTAGNSPLHF.